This T cell receptor (beta chain) was retrieved from a study of blood T cell repertoires in COVID-19. At the level of the study: Donors in the United States, Italy and Spain gave samples during acute or convalescent COVID-19. In each case, the material was cDNA or gDNA derived from T cells, B-cell-depleted T cells, or PBMCs.

In the study's own analysis: Scientists estimated how many nucleated cells there were by amplifying reference gene primers. Profiling relied on immunoSEQ multiplex PCR, and the TCRdb table lists in-frame clones only, not all of them. V and J calls and clone size are given by that table; D and trimming were obtained from the DNA. The sample records about 50,000 clones, more than 80% being singletons. This TCR derives from a man aged 35 to 55 with acute or convalescent COVID-19. Sequenced: peripheral blood.

CDR3 nucleotide sequence: TGTGCCAGCTCACCATTTGTCAGGGGAACTGGAAACACCATATATTTT. Protein: CASSPFVRGTGNTIYF. This chain connects TRBV18 to TRBJ1-3; the D gene is possibly TRBD1 (6 bases). The V and J ends lost 2 bases and 2 bases respectively, with 13 bases between them. The CDR3 has 16 residues. The V gene's germline CDR1 is KGHSH and CDR2 LQKENI. Together with reference TRBV18 and TRBJ1-3, the CDR3 gives the full variable domain: NAGVMQNPRHLVRRRGQEARLRCSPMKGHSHVYWYRQLPEEGLKFMVYLQKENIIDESGMPKERFSAEFPKEGPSILRIQQVVRGDSAAYFCASSPFVRGTGNTIYFGEGSWLTVV.